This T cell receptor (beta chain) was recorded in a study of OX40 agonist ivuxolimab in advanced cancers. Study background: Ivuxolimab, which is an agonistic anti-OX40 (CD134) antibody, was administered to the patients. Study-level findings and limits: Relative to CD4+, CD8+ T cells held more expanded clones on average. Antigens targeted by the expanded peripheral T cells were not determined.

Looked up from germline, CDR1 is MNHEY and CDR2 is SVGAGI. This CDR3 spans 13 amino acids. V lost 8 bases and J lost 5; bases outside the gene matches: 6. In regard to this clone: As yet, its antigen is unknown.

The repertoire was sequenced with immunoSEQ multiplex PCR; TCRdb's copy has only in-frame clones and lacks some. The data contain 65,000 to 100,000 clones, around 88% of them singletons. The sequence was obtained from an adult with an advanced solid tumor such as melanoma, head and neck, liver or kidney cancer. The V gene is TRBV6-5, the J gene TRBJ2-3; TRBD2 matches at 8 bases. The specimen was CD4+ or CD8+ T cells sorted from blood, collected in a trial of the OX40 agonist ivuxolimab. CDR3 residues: CASRGLDGDTQYF. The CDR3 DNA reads TGTGCCAGCCGGGGACTAGACGGAGATACGCAGTATTTT.